These 18 T cell receptor beta chains share one sample of origin, sequenced in a study of T-cell reconstitution after alpha-beta-depleted transplantation in children. This sample's TCRbeta library carried unique molecular identifier barcodes. TCRdb re-derived calls from the PCR reads in MiXCR, one entry per CDR3 protein. Among roughly 670,000 distinct CDR3 sequences listed, about an eighth were seen once. Material: PBMCs, obtained before TCRalphabeta/CD19-depleted stem cell transplant. The receptor set was obtained from a girl aged 2 to 10 with congenital amegakaryocytic thrombocytopenia, due to receive a stem cell transplant.

This clonotype was counted many times. The V call is TRBV20-1, the J call TRBJ2-3; D not resolved. The V end was cut by 2 bases, the J end by 2 bases, with 8 bases between. The germline CDR1 and CDR2 sequences are DFQATT and SNEGSKA (reference sequence). The CDR3 length is 13 residues. The CDR3 protein is CSARNRITDTQYF. For the CDR3, the DNA is TGCAGTGCTAGAAACCGGATCACAGATACGCAGTATTTT.

This clonotype was seen more than once but under ten times. This chain links TRBV28 with TRBJ2-1; 9 nucleotides align to TRBD1. CDR1 is MDHEN and CDR2 is SYDVKM in the germline V gene. With V trimmed by 8 bases and J by 7 bases, 15 bases remained unmatched. This CDR3 region has 16 residues. The CDR3 DNA follows: TGTGCCAGCTTAGTACAACCGGGACAGGGTCGAAATGAGCAGTTCTTC. Translating it yields CASLVQPGQGRNEQFF.

The chain carries TRBV5-1 and TRBJ2-3, with 9 bases fitting TRBD1. The CDR3 loop spans 14 amino acids. The junction had 4 bases not matched to a gene; V was cut back by 6 bases and J by 2 bases. CDR1 SGHRS and CDR2 YFSETQ come from the germline V gene. This chain's CDR3 is CASTGTGTTDTQYF. CDR3 bases: TGCGCCAGCACCGGGACAGGGACCACAGATACGCAGTATTTT.

Many counts were recorded for this clonotype. V gene TRBV12-3 or TRBV12-4 combines with J gene TRBJ2-5, with D possibly matching TRBD1 (5 bases). V lost 6 bases to trimming and J lost 2 bases, with 16 bases between them. CDR3 length equals 15 residues. The CDR3 sequence is CASRAGRQLQETQYF. CDR3 nucleotide sequence: TGTGCCAGCAGAGCCGGCCGACAGTTACAAGAGACCCAGTACTTC.

V usage is TRBV20-1 and J usage is TRBJ1-1; tentative D call: TRBD1 (5 bases). Trimming pared 6 bases from V and 0 bases from J, leaving 11 bases between. Germline lookup yields CDR1 DFQATT and CDR2 SNEGSKA (reference sequence). The CDR3 is 13 amino acids. The CDR3 nucleotides read TGCAGTGCACAACGGGGGGTGAACACTGAAGCTTTCTTT. Its protein is CSAQRGVNTEAFF.

V is TRBV5-1 and J is TRBJ2-2; possible D gene TRBD1, 6 bases. The CDR3 has 16 residues. Trimming pared 4 bases from V and 5 bases from J, leaving 18 bases between. CDR1 is SGHRS, CDR2 YFSETQ, per germline. The chain's CDR3 is CASSPTDSLRTGELFF. The CDR3 DNA reads TGCGCCAGCAGCCCCACGGACAGTCTAAGGACCGGGGAGCTGTTTTTT.

This clonotype was picked up many times. The V and J genes are TRBV12-3 or TRBV12-4 and TRBJ2-7, with 7 bases identical to TRBD1. The V segment lost 3 bases and the J segment 12 bases; nucleotides outside the gene matches: 14. This CDR3 contains 14 residues. The CDR3 loop is CASSLALDRNDVYF. CDR3 sequence (DNA): TGTGCCAGCAGTTTGGCCCTGGACAGGAATGACGTGTACTTC.

This clonotype was seen a few times. The chain combines TRBV20-1 with TRBJ1-5, with 9 nucleotides matching TRBD1. J gave up 0 bases and V 6 bases, and 9 bases lay outside the gene matches. This CDR3 is built from 16 residues. Germline V gives CDR1 DFQATT, CDR2 SNEGSKA (reference sequence). CDR3 DNA sequence: TGCAGTGCCCTAGGACAGGGGATTTCTAGCAATCAGCCCCAGCATTTT. Translation gives CSALGQGISSNQPQHF.

This clonotype was seen at least ten times. The chain links TRBV20-1 to TRBJ2-3; D remains unclear. The V gene lost 6 bases and the J gene lost 2 bases, with 21 bases spanning the gap. The germline V gene has CDR1 DFQATT and CDR2 SNEGSKA (reference sequence). This CDR3 spans 16 amino acids. In nucleotides, the CDR3 is TGCAGTGCCGCAGACCTTAACCCTTCTCCCACAGATACGCAGTATTTT. The encoded protein is CSAADLNPSPTDTQYF.

This clonotype has a handful of counts. The rearrangement links TRBV25-1 to TRBJ2-5; either TRBD1 or TRBD2 may fit D (6 bases each). The CDR3 loop spans 15 amino acids. CDR1 and CDR2 from the germline V gene are MGHDK and SYGVNS. V dropped 4 bases and J dropped 5 bases, with 17 bases sitting between them. For the CDR3, the DNA is TGTGCCAGCAGTGGAAAGAGGGGGGTGGGCGAGACCCAGTACTTC. Its protein product is CASSGKRGVGETQYF.

Only a few counts were recorded for this clonotype. The V gene is TRBV6-5, the J gene TRBJ1-2, with 8 bases aligning to TRBD1. Germline V gene sequence: CDR1 MNHEY, CDR2 SVGAGI. The junction had 7 bases not matched to a gene; V was cut back by 3 bases and J by 7 bases. This CDR3 has 14 amino acids. CDR3 DNA sequence: TGTGCCAGCAGTTATAATCTGGACAGGGTTGGCTACACCTTC. This codes for CASSYNLDRVGYTF.

The chain carries TRBV7-9 and TRBJ2-5; possibly TRBD1 or TRBD2 for D (5 bases each). CDR1 and CDR2 (germline): SEHNR, FQNEAQ (reference sequence). The CDR3 is made up of 14 amino acids. Trimming took 2 bases from V and 4 from J, leaving 11 bases between them. As DNA, the CDR3 is TGTGCCAGCAGCTTAAGGGTTGGGGGAGAGACCCAGTACTTC. Translating gives CASSLRVGGETQYF.

This clonotype was observed a few times. V and J are TRBV7-9 and TRBJ2-1; D tentatively fits TRBD1 or TRBD2 (5 bases each). The CDR3 sequence is 14 residues long. The V gene's germline CDR1 is SEHNR and CDR2 FQNEAQ (reference sequence). Trimming shortened V by 8 bases and J by 3 bases, and 14 bases separated the two germline ends. CDR3 region: CASARGASYNEQFF. In nucleotides, the CDR3 is TGTGCCAGCGCCCGAGGGGCCAGCTACAATGAGCAGTTCTTC.

The chain is built from TRBV12-3 or TRBV12-4 and TRBJ2-1; 8 bases are shared with TRBD2. CDR3 length equals 15 residues. The V gene end was trimmed by 6 bases and the J gene end by 4 bases; junction bases not matched to a gene: 8. DNA for the CDR3: TGTGCCAGCAGGATCCCGGGAGGGTATTACAATGAGCAGTTCTTC. Translating gives CASRIPGGYYNEQFF.

This clonotype has at least ten counts. The chain is built from TRBV9 and TRBJ2-2; 11 positions agree with TRBD2. This CDR3 comprises 16 residues. V was clipped by 5 bases and J by 1 base; unmatched bases: 4. Germline V gene sequence: CDR1 SGDLS, CDR2 YYNGEE. The CDR3 here is CASSFGTSGNTGELFF. CDR3 DNA sequence: TGTGCCAGCAGTTTTGGGACTAGCGGGAACACCGGGGAGCTGTTTTTT.

This clonotype was seen many times. The chain recombines TRBV10-3 with TRBJ2-5, with D perhaps TRBD1 (6 bases). Germline lookup yields CDR1 ENHRY and CDR2 SYGVKD. This CDR3 region has 16 residues. The V end was cut by 6 bases, the J end by 1 base, with 18 bases between. The CDR3 loop is CAISGTGWGSQETQYF. For the CDR3, the DNA is TGTGCCATCAGCGGAACAGGGTGGGGATCCCAAGAGACCCAGTACTTC.

This clonotype came up once. V gene TRBV6-1 combines with J gene TRBJ2-1; D not resolved. The CDR3 totals 13 residues. Trimming left V 6 bases short and J 7 bases short, with 13 bases between. Germline loops: CDR1 MNHNS, CDR2 SASEGT. Here the CDR3 DNA reads TGTGCCAGCAGGCCTCCCTGGAATAATGAGCAGTTCTTC. Protein sequence: CASRPPWNNEQFF.

This clonotype showed up many times. The J gene is TRBJ2-1, the V gene TRBV14; D not certain. Germline-derived CDR1 and CDR2 are SGHDN and FVKESK. CDR3 length: 16 residues. Trimming shortened V by 2 bases and J by 2 bases, and 13 bases separated the two germline ends. The CDR3 spells CASSQPAVRTYNEQFF. The CDR3 DNA reads as TGTGCCAGCAGCCAACCCGCGGTCAGAACCTACAATGAGCAGTTCTTC.